This T cell receptor beta chain was obtained from a study of long-term antiretroviral therapy in people with HIV. Study-level results: Repertoires in HIV (unlike those of controls) had narrower CDR3 length ranges. Clones that had undergone expansion before ART dominated the repertoire at all time points.

Every single participant having HIV got treatment inside the United States. Germline loops: CDR1 SEHNR, CDR2 FQNEAQ (reference sequence). V lost 4 bases and J lost 2; bases outside the gene matches: 1. This CDR3 is built from 15 residues. This clone has just a few counts. Its antigen is unknown. The run of the v3.0 immunoSEQ assay was at survey level. Clones were read by immunoSEQ multiplex PCR, and TCRdb kept only the in-frame ones, dropping some. Of about 19,000 clones in the sample, more than 80% were seen once. The V and J genes are TRBV7-9 and TRBJ2-3; 12 positions match TRBD1. This TCR was recovered from a woman between 40 and 55 years old with HIV. The sample in question was unsorted PBMCs, obtained 0.2 years after starting antiretroviral therapy. In DNA, the CDR3 is TGTGCCAGCAGCTCGGGACAGGGGGCCACAGATACGCAGTATTTT. Its translation: CASSSGQGATDTQYF. The full variable domain, with the rest looked up from reference TRBV7-9 and TRBJ2-3, is DTGVSQNPRHKITKRGQNVTFRCDPISEHNRLYWYRQTLGQGPEFLTYFQNEAQLEKSRLLSDRFSAERPKGSFSTLEIQRTEQGDSAMYLCASSSGQGATDTQYFGPGTRLTVL.